Below, 24 T cell receptor beta chains from the same sample are listed, as sequenced in a study of CD8 T cells in ankylosing spondylitis. Study-level results: Ankylosing spondylitis blood appeared to be characterized by a TCR beta motif of 8 or 9 highly homologous variants.

For these TCRs, the target antigens are not known. TCRdb itself ran the 5' RACE reads through MiXCR, one entry per CDR3 protein. Among fewer than 400,000 distinct CDR3 sequences listed, approximately 20% were seen once. The sequencing sample was made of blood, either unsorted or a sorted T cell fraction (not recorded which). The receptors here all came from a male donor with ankylosing spondylitis.

This clonotype was counted between two and nine times. The chain couples TRBV7-2 to TRBJ2-7; 8 positions match TRBD2. V gave up 5 bases and J gave up 3 bases; unmatched junction bases: 9. This CDR3 has 15 amino acids. CDR1 is SGHTA, CDR2 FQGNSA, per germline. CDR3 region: CASSRQSGTSYEQYF. CDR3 nucleotides: TGTGCCAGCAGCCGACAGTCCGGGACTAGCTACGAGCAGTACTTC.

This clonotype has at least ten counts. CDR3 region: CASTLGTSEFYEQYF. The DNA for the CDR3 is TGTGCCAGCACCCTAGGGACTAGCGAATTCTACGAGCAGTACTTC. V and J are TRBV28 and TRBJ2-7; TRBD2 matches at 10 bases. Germline CDR1 MDHEN, CDR2 SYDVKM. The CDR3 covers 15 residues. V dropped 7 bases and J dropped 3; count of bases not matched to a gene: 9.

A few counts support this clonotype. The J gene is TRBJ2-3, the V gene TRBV12-3 or TRBV12-4, with no clear D. V shed 1 base and J shed 5 bases, with 4 bases lying between them. The CDR3 has 12 amino acids. The chain's CDR3 is CASSLVVDTQYF. In DNA form, the CDR3 reads TGTGCCAGCAGTTTAGTTGTAGATACGCAGTATTTT.

The genes are TRBV7-2 and TRBJ1-1; D uncertain. V gave up 5 bases and J gave up 4 bases, with 8 bases separating them. The CDR3 extends over 12 amino acids. CDR1 is SGHTA, CDR2 FQGNSA, per germline. Here the CDR3 DNA reads TGTGCCAGCAGCGCCCGGATCACTGAAGCTTTCTTT. This gives the protein CASSARITEAFF. The entire variable domain, with the rest obtained from reference TRBV7-2 and TRBJ1-1, is as follows: GAGVSQSPSNKVTEKGKDVELRCDPISGHTALYWYRQSLGQGLEFLIYFQGNSAPDKSGLPSDRFSAERTGGSVSTLTIQRTQQEDSAVYLCASSARITEAFFGQGTRLTVV.

The chain carries TRBV15 and TRBJ2-1; D not resolved. From germline, CDR1 is LNHNV and CDR2 YYDKDF (reference sequence). The CDR3 covers 14 residues. V was cut by 0 bases and J by 6 bases, with 9 bases left in between. The CDR3 loop is CATSRDPLPNEQFF. Written as DNA, the CDR3 is TGTGCCACCAGCAGAGATCCCCTACCCAATGAGCAGTTCTTC.

The rearrangement uses TRBV11-3 and TRBJ2-2; 8 nucleotides align to TRBD1. The CDR3 extends over 14 amino acids. The ends lost 5 bases at V and 7 bases at J; junction bases unmatched: 6. Germline CDR1 SGHNT, CDR2 YENEEA. CDR3 residues: CASSRTGKIGELFF. The CDR3 DNA is TGTGCCAGCAGCCGGACAGGGAAGATCGGGGAGCTGTTTTTT.

The chain recombines TRBV4-2 with TRBJ2-5, with 7 positions matching TRBD2. The CDR3 spans 14 residues. V was pared by 4 bases and J by 1 base, with 3 bases of the junction left unmatched. Germline V gene lookup returns CDR1 LGHNA and CDR2 YNFKEQ. The CDR3 is CASSLLAAQETQYF. DNA of the CDR3: TGTGCCAGCAGCCTTCTAGCGGCCCAAGAGACCCAGTACTTC.

On this clonotype: One junction end does not reproduce the germline sequence, and a read error may be involved. The rearrangement uses TRBV7-7 and TRBJ2-2; TRBD1 matches 8 bases. The CDR3 is made up of 15 amino acids. Germline CDR1 is SSHAT and CDR2 is FNYEAQ (reference sequence). CDR3 bases: TGTGCTAGCAGCTCGACAGGGGAGAAGACCGGGGAGCTGTTTTTT. This translates into CASSSTGEKTGELFF.

This clonotype has a handful of counts. The chain is built from TRBV15 and TRBJ2-1; D uncertain. Germline CDR1 and CDR2: LNHNV and YYDKDF (reference sequence). This CDR3 has 17 amino acids. The V and J ends lost 0 bases and 2 bases respectively, with 14 bases between them. The CDR3 DNA sequence: TGTGCCACCAGCAGAGATCAATACTACCCAACCTACAATGAGCAGTTCTTC. It codes for CATSRDQYYPTYNEQFF.

This clonotype was seen only a few times. The V gene is TRBV11-3, the J gene TRBJ2-1; no definite D call. Looked up from germline, CDR1 is SGHNT and CDR2 is YENEEA. The V end lost 1 base, the J end lost 5 bases, and 9 bases lay between the germline ends. This CDR3 region has 14 residues. The CDR3 sequence: CASSLVLLDNEQFF. CDR3 nucleotides: TGTGCCAGCAGCTTAGTTCTTCTGGACAATGAGCAGTTCTTC.

The rearrangement joins TRBV11-2 to TRBJ2-5; D possibly corresponds to TRBD2 (6 bases). V lost 8 bases to trimming and J lost 2 bases, with 21 bases between them. The CDR3 runs 16 residues. Per germline, CDR1 SGHAT and CDR2 FQNNGV. CDR3 loop: CASETTGTYSQETQYF. The CDR3, as DNA: TGTGCCAGCGAGACTACCGGGACTTACTCTCAAGAGACCCAGTACTTC.

This clonotype has only a few counts. The chain is built from TRBV12-3 or TRBV12-4 and TRBJ2-7, with D unclear. This CDR3 contains 14 residues. Trimming removed 2 bases from V and 6 bases from J, with 14 bases in between. CDR3 sequence (DNA): TGTGCCAGCAGTTTACGGCGGACCCCTAGCGAGCAGTACTTC. As protein: CASSLRRTPSEQYF.

This clonotype was counted at least ten times. This chain links TRBV7-6 with TRBJ1-2; 9 bases fit TRBD1. The V segment lost 4 bases and the J segment 5 bases; nucleotides outside the gene matches: 2. Germline V lookup: CDR1 SGHVS, CDR2 FNYEAQ. This CDR3 has 13 residues. CDR3 in DNA: TGTGCCAGCAGCTCGACAGGGGGATATGGCTACACCTTC. Protein: CASSSTGGYGYTF.

There are a few counts of this clonotype. The V gene is TRBV3-1, the J gene TRBJ2-3, with 8 bases identical to TRBD2. The CDR3 spans 14 residues. V was clipped by 6 bases and J by 5 bases; unmatched bases: 7. Germline assignment: CDR1 LGHDT and CDR2 YNNKEL (reference sequence). CDR3 coding DNA: TGTGCCAGCAGGGAGGCGGGAGGCCTAGATACGCAGTATTTT. As protein: CASREAGGLDTQYF.

The V gene is TRBV29-1, the J gene TRBJ2-3; D may be TRBD2 (6 bases). The germline V gene has CDR1 SQVTM and CDR2 ANQGSEA. The CDR3 is made up of 15 amino acids. The germline V and J ends were trimmed by 1 base and 2 bases, with 13 bases remaining between them. CDR3 in amino acids: CSVEGRGGNTDTQYF. CDR3 bases: TGCAGCGTTGAAGGGAGAGGCGGGAACACAGATACGCAGTATTTT.

This chain links TRBV6-1 with TRBJ1-5; possibly TRBD1 for D (6 bases). Trimming took 4 bases from V and 0 from J, leaving 10 bases between them. From germline, CDR1 is MNHNS and CDR2 SASEGT. This CDR3 has 15 residues. The CDR3 region has the DNA TGTGCCAGCAGTGTCAGGGGAAATAGCAATCAGCCCCAGCATTTT. Amino acids: CASSVRGNSNQPQHF.

This clonotype occurred a few times. The chain recombines TRBV20-1 with TRBJ2-7; no reliable D call. The germline V gene has CDR1 DFQATT and CDR2 SNEGSKA (reference sequence). This CDR3 spans 11 amino acids. The germline V and J ends were trimmed by 1 base and 7 bases, with 8 bases remaining between them. The chain's CDR3 is CSARATSEQYF. The DNA for the CDR3 is TGCAGTGCTAGAGCCACCTCTGAGCAGTACTTC.

This clonotype has a handful of counts. The chain has TRBV7-3 and TRBJ2-1; the match to TRBD2 covers 14 bases. The V and J ends lost 4 bases and 7 bases, in that order; junction bases with no gene match: 3. CDR3 length equals 15 residues. The germline V gene has CDR1 SGHTA and CDR2 FQGTGA. In DNA, the CDR3 is TGTGCCAGCAGCTCGACTAGCGGGAGGGAAAATGAGCAGTTCTTC. It codes for CASSSTSGRENEQFF.

This clonotype was counted a few times. The chain joins TRBV20-1 to TRBJ2-3, with D unresolved. Trimming shortened V by 1 base and J by 6 bases, and 14 bases separated the two germline ends. This CDR3 is 14 amino acids long. Germline V gene data show CDR1 as DFQATT and CDR2 as SNEGSKA (reference sequence). CDR3: CSARAVRLADTQYF. DNA for the CDR3: TGCAGTGCTAGAGCGGTGAGACTGGCGGATACGCAGTATTTT.

This clonotype was recorded a few times. V is TRBV9 and J is TRBJ1-5; no definite D call. Trimming pared 4 bases from V and 0 bases from J, leaving 8 bases between. Germline V gene sequence: CDR1 SGDLS, CDR2 YYNGEE. The CDR3 totals 14 residues. This CDR3 reads CASSSAYSNQPQHF. CDR3 bases: TGTGCCAGCAGCTCCGCTTATAGCAATCAGCCCCAGCATTTT.

This chain joins TRBV12-3 or TRBV12-4 and TRBJ2-3; D is unresolved. The length of the CDR3 is 15 residues. Trimming removed 3 bases from V and 1 base from J, with 11 bases in between. CDR3 coding DNA: TGTGCCAGCAGTTTTACAGCCCAGGGCACAGATACGCAGTATTTT. Translating gives CASSFTAQGTDTQYF.

The V gene is TRBV28, the J gene TRBJ2-1, with 8 nucleotides matching TRBD2. Losses at the gene ends were 8 bases for V and 0 bases for J; bases not matched to a gene: 3. The CDR3 contains 14 residues. Germline assignment: CDR1 MDHEN and CDR2 SYDVKM. The CDR3 sequence: CASYLAGSYNEQFF. The CDR3 DNA is TGTGCCAGCTACCTAGCGGGCTCCTACAATGAGCAGTTCTTC.

The chain links TRBV28 to TRBJ2-1; possible D gene TRBD2, 5 bases. The CDR3 has 13 residues. The V gene lost 6 bases and the J gene lost 5 bases, with 11 bases spanning the gap. The germline CDR1 and CDR2 sequences are MDHEN and SYDVKM. The DNA of the CDR3 is TGTGCCAGCAGAAGGGAGACGCACAATGAGCAGTTCTTC. It translates to CASRRETHNEQFF.

The rearrangement uses TRBV2 and TRBJ2-1, with D maybe TRBD2 (7 bases). The CDR3 covers 18 residues. Trimming shortened V by 3 bases and J by 0 bases, and 18 bases separated the two germline ends. CDR1 and CDR2 from the germline V gene are SNHLY and FYNNEI. The CDR3 nucleotides are TGTGCCAGCAGTGACAGGTTAGGGGGAGGGAGCTCCTACAATGAGCAGTTCTTC. Its translation: CASSDRLGGGSSYNEQFF.